The text below deals with one T cell receptor (beta chain). What it recognizes is unknown. The sample belongs to a study of identical twins. Study-level findings and limits: Partial confounding of zero-insertion analyses by invariant MAIT and iNKT cells was possible.

TCRdb called the 5' RACE reads again in MiXCR, with one record for every CDR3 protein. The data show about 660,000 distinct CDR3 sequences, over 8.5% seen once. V was shortened by 1 base and J by 8 bases, with 15 bases between the two germline ends. The CDR3 spans 14 residues. In germline, CDR1 is DFQATT, CDR2 SNEGSKA (reference sequence). These same records also appear under a second study, on yellow fever vaccine responses in identical twins.

This chain joins TRBV20-1 and TRBJ2-1, with D perhaps given as TRBD1 or TRBD2 (5 bases each). Sequencing used PBMCs. The TCR comes from a woman aged 18-29 years in good health. The CDR3 loop reads CSARAINGGYEQFF. CDR3 DNA: TGCAGTGCTAGAGCGATTAATGGGGGATATGAGCAGTTCTTC.